This entry lists 17 T cell receptor beta chains sequenced from one sample in a study of control samples from healthy donors and cancer patients. Data came from immunoSEQ multiplex PCR; TCRdb stores just in-frame clones and leaves some out. The table has around 84,000 clones, 90% to 95% seen once. Sequenced: blood. These receptors were obtained from a man in his thirties or forties in good health.

The V and J genes are TRBV2 and TRBJ1-2, with a weak D call TRBD1 (6 bases). V was clipped by 6 bases and J by 2 bases, with 10 bases between them. The CDR3 contains 13 residues. The germline gives CDR1 SNHLY, CDR2 FYNNEI. DNA for the CDR3: TGTGCCAGCAGCCGGGACATGAACTATGGCTACACCTTC. It encodes CASSRDMNYGYTF.

The chain recombines TRBV7-9 with TRBJ2-1, with D possibly TRBD2 on 6 matching bases. V was trimmed by 5 bases and J by 2 bases, leaving 13 bases between them. Germline lookup yields CDR1 SEHNR and CDR2 FQNEAQ (reference sequence). The CDR3 contains 15 residues. Written as DNA, the CDR3 is TGTGCCAGCAGCCCTAACGGGAGCCCCTACAATGAGCAGTTCTTC. The encoded protein is CASSPNGSPYNEQFF.

This clone was recorded only once. V and J are TRBV28 and TRBJ2-1, with D possibly matching TRBD2 (6 bases). The V and J ends lost 2 bases and 2 bases respectively, with 13 bases between them. The CDR3 length is 16 residues. Germline assignment: CDR1 MDHEN and CDR2 SYDVKM. CDR3 protein: CASSLMRGVAYNEQFF. Written as DNA, the CDR3 is TGTGCCAGCAGTTTAATGCGGGGAGTCGCCTACAATGAGCAGTTCTTC. Variable domain in full (rest from reference TRBV28 and TRBJ2-1): DVKVTQSSRYLVKRTGEKVFLECVQDMDHENMFWYRQDPGLGLRLIYFSYDVKMKEKGDIPEGYSVSREKKERFSLILESASTNQTSMYLCASSLMRGVAYNEQFFGPGTRLTVL.

The gene calls are TRBV6-5 and TRBJ2-5; 9 positions agree with TRBD1. The CDR3 has 15 residues. Germline lookup yields CDR1 MNHEY and CDR2 SVGAGI. The V segment lost 6 bases and the J segment 4 bases; nucleotides outside the gene matches: 9. The CDR3 DNA reads as TGTGCCAGCAGCTCTGGGACAGGGAGGGCAGAGACCCAGTACTTC. As protein: CASSSGTGRAETQYF.

This chain links TRBV7-2 with TRBJ2-1, with TRBD2 matching over 10 bases. The CDR3 sequence is 18 residues long. Germline CDR1 and CDR2: SGHTA and FQGNSA. V shed 5 bases, J shed 3 bases, and the junction held 13 bases outside the gene matches. The CDR3 DNA sequence: TGTGCCAGCAGCCTCGGCTGGGGCTCTAGCGGGGGCTACAATGAGCAGTTCTTC. This codes for CASSLGWGSSGGYNEQFF.

The chain has TRBV27 and TRBJ2-5; 10 nucleotides line up with TRBD2. The V gene end was trimmed by 6 bases and the J gene end by 2 bases; junction bases not matched to a gene: 3. Germline CDR1 MNHEY, CDR2 SMNVEV (reference sequence). The CDR3 is 14 residues long. The CDR3 DNA follows: TGTGCCAGCAGGACTAGCGGGTTACAAGAGACCCAGTACTTC. As protein: CASRTSGLQETQYF.

This clone was seen a single time. The chain couples TRBV5-5 to TRBJ1-2, with D possibly matching TRBD1 (5 bases). The CDR3 runs to 15 residues. Germline CDR1 and CDR2: SGHKS and YYEKEE (reference sequence). V lost 0 bases and J lost 2, with 11 bases in between. The CDR3 reads CASSLGGGLNYGYTF. The CDR3 region has the DNA TGTGCCAGCAGCTTGGGCGGGGGGTTGAACTATGGCTACACCTTC.

Here the CDR3 DNA reads TGTGCCAGCAGTGATTTGGGACAGGGGTGGGATGAGCAGTTCTTC. Translated, it gives CASSDLGQGWDEQFF. The chain employs TRBV2 and TRBJ2-1, with 10 bases fitting TRBD1. The germline gives CDR1 SNHLY, CDR2 FYNNEI. V dropped 3 bases and J dropped 8; count of bases not matched to a gene: 7. CDR3 length equals 15 residues. The complete variable domain, with remaining parts taken from reference TRBV2 and TRBJ2-1, reads EPEVTQTPSHQVTQMGQEVILRCVPISNHLYFYWYRQILGQKVEFLVSFYNNEISEKSEIFDDQFSVERPDGSNFTLKIRSTKLEDSAMYFCASSDLGQGWDEQFFGPGTRLTVL.

The J gene is TRBJ2-1, the V gene TRBV19; the D gene is possibly TRBD1 (6 bases). The germline V gene encodes CDR1 LNHDA and CDR2 SQIVND (reference sequence). Trimming removed 6 bases at V and 7 bases at J, with 25 bases between. This CDR3 spans 17 amino acids. The CDR3 bases are TGTGCCAGTAGCCTGCTTCTTCCCAGACAGGTGGGGAATGAGCAGTTCTTC. This sequence encodes CASSLLLPRQVGNEQFF.

The CDR3 loop is CAWSGWRGAYEQYF. CDR3 sequence (DNA): TGTGCCTGGAGCGGTTGGCGGGGGGCCTACGAGCAGTACTTC. The chain combines TRBV30 with TRBJ2-7; 8 bases agree with TRBD2. V dropped 3 bases and J dropped 2; count of bases not matched to a gene: 6. Germline lookup yields CDR1 GTSNPN and CDR2 SVGIG (reference sequence). The CDR3 runs 14 residues.

This clone was counted once. The chain has TRBV19 and TRBJ2-5; 8 positions match TRBD2. Per the germline V gene, CDR1 is LNHDA and CDR2 is SQIVND (reference sequence). This CDR3 has 13 amino acids. The V gene end was trimmed by 7 bases and the J gene end by 4 bases; junction bases not matched to a gene: 5. Written as DNA, the CDR3 is TGTGCCAGTAATGGTCGGGGGGGAGAGACCCAGTACTTC. This encodes CASNGRGGETQYF.

The chain combines TRBV30 with TRBJ2-3; D remains ambiguous. Germline-derived CDR1 and CDR2 are GTSNPN and SVGIG (reference sequence). V shed 4 bases and J shed 3 bases, with 5 bases lying between them. The CDR3 is 11 amino acids. In DNA, the CDR3 is TGTGCCTGGACCTTAACAGATACGCAGTATTTT. Encoded protein: CAWTLTDTQYF.

J is TRBJ2-3 and V is TRBV27; 7 nucleotides agree with TRBD2. The length of the CDR3 is 14 residues. J gave up 3 bases and V 1 base, and 1 base lay outside the gene matches. In germline, CDR1 is MNHEY, CDR2 SMNVEV (reference sequence). In DNA, the CDR3 is TGTGCCAGCAGTTTATGGGGGGGGACAGATACGCAGTATTTT. Encoded protein: CASSLWGGTDTQYF.

This chain links TRBV7-8 with TRBJ2-7; tentative D call: TRBD1 (5 bases). Germline-derived CDR1 and CDR2 are SGHVS and FQNEAQ. This CDR3 is built from 14 residues. With 5 bases removed from V and 3 bases from J, the gap between germline ends came to 14 bases. CDR3 amino acids: CASSPRSDSYEQYF. The DNA for the CDR3 is TGTGCCAGCAGCCCCCGCTCCGACAGCTACGAGCAGTACTTC.

The rearrangement links TRBV27 to TRBJ1-1; D call uncertain. With 3 bases removed from V and 5 bases from J, the gap between germline ends came to 10 bases. CDR1 and CDR2 (germline): MNHEY, SMNVEV (reference sequence). The CDR3 consists of 13 residues. The CDR3 loop reads CASSFYKATEAFF. As DNA, the CDR3 is TGTGCCAGCAGTTTCTACAAAGCGACTGAAGCTTTCTTT.

V and J are TRBV9 and TRBJ1-1; D is undetermined. The CDR3 runs 14 residues. CDR1 SGDLS and CDR2 YYNGEE come from the germline V gene. Trimming cost V 0 bases and J 8 bases, with 14 bases left between them. DNA of the CDR3: TGTGCCAGCAGCGTAGATCTAACATCTGCCGAAGCTTTCTTT. Its translation: CASSVDLTSAEAFF.

The chain combines TRBV6-2 or TRBV6-3 with TRBJ2-3; D gene ambiguous. The CDR3 consists of 11 residues. The V gene lost 2 bases and the J gene lost 7 bases, with 4 bases spanning the gap. CDR1 and CDR2 from the germline V gene are MNHEY and SVGEGT. The chain's CDR3 is CASSYEHTQYF. The CDR3 DNA sequence: TGTGCCAGCAGTTACGAGCATACGCAGTATTTT.